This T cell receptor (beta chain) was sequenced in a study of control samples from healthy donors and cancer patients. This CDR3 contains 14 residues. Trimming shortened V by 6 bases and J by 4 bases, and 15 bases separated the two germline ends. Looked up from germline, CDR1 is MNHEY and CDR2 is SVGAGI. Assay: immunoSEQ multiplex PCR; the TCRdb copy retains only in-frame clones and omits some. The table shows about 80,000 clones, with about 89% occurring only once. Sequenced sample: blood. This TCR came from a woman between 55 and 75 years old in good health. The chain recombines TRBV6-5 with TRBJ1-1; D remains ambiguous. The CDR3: CASSWTGVGTEAFF. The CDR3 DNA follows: TGTGCCAGCAGCTGGACCGGGGTTGGCACTGAAGCTTTCTTT.